The next 18 T cell receptor beta chains were all read from a single sample in a study of immune evolution from preneoplasia to lung adenocarcinoma. TCRdb's copy holds only in-frame clones and misses some; the assay was immunoSEQ multiplex PCR. The sample holds 4,400 or so clones, roughly 86% seen once. The specimen was FFPE lung adenocarcinoma in situ tissue. These receptors were obtained from a person in their 70s with lung adenocarcinoma.

V gene TRBV28 combines with J gene TRBJ1-2, with 7 bases identical to TRBD1. V was clipped by 5 bases and J by 3 bases; unmatched bases: 12. Per germline, CDR1 MDHEN and CDR2 SYDVKM. The CDR3 has 16 amino acids. The CDR3 DNA reads TGTGCCAGCAGTCTACCGACAGGGCTAGGGTACTATGGCTACACCTTC. This translates into CASSLPTGLGYYGYTF.

This sequence joins TRBV30 and TRBJ1-2; no clear D. The CDR3 spans 14 residues. Trimming removed 3 bases at V and 3 bases at J, with 14 bases between. Germline CDR1 and CDR2: GTSNPN and SVGIG (reference sequence). CDR3 sequence reads: CAWRGEDFDYGYTF. As DNA, the CDR3 is TGTGCCTGGAGGGGAGAGGACTTCGACTATGGCTACACCTTC. Looking up the rest from reference TRBV30 and TRBJ1-2 gives the full variable domain: SQTIHQWPATLVQPVGSPLSLECTVEGTSNPNLYWYRQAAGRGLQLLFYSVGIGQISSEVPQNLSASRPQDRQFILSSKKLLLSDSGFYLCAWRGEDFDYGYTFGSGTRLTVV.

This chain uses TRBV27 with TRBJ2-7; 9 nucleotides match TRBD1. The CDR3 consists of 13 residues. CDR1 and CDR2 from the germline V gene are MNHEY and SMNVEV (reference sequence). V shed 6 bases, J shed 4 bases, and the junction held 4 bases outside the gene matches. The CDR3 spells CASRMTGGYEQYF. DNA for the CDR3: TGTGCCAGCAGAATGACAGGGGGGTACGAGCAGTACTTC.

The gene calls are TRBV25-1 and TRBJ1-2; D gene uncertain. Germline lookup yields CDR1 MGHDK and CDR2 SYGVNS. CDR3 length equals 12 residues. V was pared by 3 bases and J by 2 bases, with 4 bases between. The CDR3 DNA follows: TGTGCCAGCAGTGATCACAACTATGGCTACACCTTC. This gives the protein CASSDHNYGYTF.

V gene TRBV28 combines with J gene TRBJ1-5; TRBD1 agrees at 8 bases. This CDR3 is 16 amino acids long. J was trimmed by 7 bases and V by 6 bases; bases with no gene match: 14. Germline V gives CDR1 MDHEN, CDR2 SYDVKM. DNA of the CDR3: TGTGCCAGCAGCCCCCCGGCCGGGACAGGTGGGCAGCCCCAGCATTTT. Its protein product is CASSPPAGTGGQPQHF.

V and J are TRBV29-1 and TRBJ2-3; D possibly corresponds to TRBD1 (5 bases). V shed 5 bases and J shed 0 bases, with 12 bases lying between them. In germline, CDR1 is SQVTM, CDR2 ANQGSEA. CDR3 length equals 14 residues. The CDR3 loop reads CSVFGQISTDTQYF. CDR3 nucleotide sequence: TGCAGCGTTTTCGGACAAATTAGCACAGATACGCAGTATTTT.

The chain couples TRBV5-1 to TRBJ2-1, with D possibly being TRBD2 (7 bases). CDR1 SGHRS and CDR2 YFSETQ come from the germline V gene. CDR3 size: 14 residues. Trimming left V 5 bases short and J 7 bases short, with 16 bases between. CDR3 DNA sequence: TGCGCCAGCAGAGGGGGGGGCCCCTTGAATGAGCAGTTCTTC. Protein product: CASRGGGPLNEQFF.

This sequence joins TRBV7-2 and TRBJ2-7; 8 bases map to TRBD2. Germline V gene lookup returns CDR1 SGHTA and CDR2 FQGNSA. Trimming cost V 3 bases and J 5 bases; bases outside gene matches: 6. The CDR3 length is 14 residues. The CDR3 protein is CASSFGGLGNEQYF. CDR3 coding DNA: TGTGCCAGCAGCTTTGGGGGACTAGGCAACGAGCAGTACTTC.

This clone was picked up one time. The chain joins TRBV28 to TRBJ1-1; 8 nucleotides match TRBD1. Germline lookup yields CDR1 MDHEN and CDR2 SYDVKM. The CDR3 is made up of 15 amino acids. Unmatched junction bases numbered 6, after V lost 4 bases and J lost 2 bases. Written as DNA, the CDR3 is TGTGCCAGCAGTTCGCAGACAGGGGTCAACACTGAAGCTTTCTTT. Translating it yields CASSSQTGVNTEAFF.

This chain uses TRBV19 with TRBJ2-7; no reliable D call. There are 14 residues in the CDR3. V was shortened by 3 bases and J by 0 bases, with 9 bases between the two germline ends. Germline V gene data show CDR1 as LNHDA and CDR2 as SQIVND (reference sequence). CDR3 in DNA: TGTGCCAGTAGTATCTCCGGTTTCTCCTACGAGCAGTACTTC. Its protein product is CASSISGFSYEQYF.

The V and J genes are TRBV7-9 and TRBJ1-4; D uncertain. Between the trimmed V and J ends, which lost 1 base and 3 bases, there was a span of 6 bases. CDR3 size: 14 residues. The V gene's germline CDR1 is SEHNR and CDR2 FQNEAQ (reference sequence). CDR3: CASSLEPSNEKLFF. The CDR3 DNA is TGTGCCAGCAGCTTAGAGCCGTCTAATGAAAAACTGTTTTTT.

V and J are TRBV9 and TRBJ2-2; tentative D call: TRBD1 (6 bases). Germline CDR1 is SGDLS and CDR2 is YYNGEE. The CDR3 sequence is 15 residues long. The ends were cut back, 0 bases at V and 8 bases at J, with 14 bases in the middle. CDR3 protein: CASSVAYRAAGELFF. DNA for the CDR3: TGTGCCAGCAGCGTAGCTTACAGGGCCGCTGGGGAGCTGTTTTTT.

The V and J genes are TRBV7-9 and TRBJ2-3; D gene unclear. Germline V CDR1 and CDR2: SEHNR, FQNEAQ (reference sequence). The CDR3 sequence is 14 residues long. V gave up 3 bases and J gave up 4 bases, with 11 bases separating them. The CDR3 DNA reads TGTGCCAGCAGCTTTTCGCTAGGAGCAGATACGCAGTATTTT. This gives the protein CASSFSLGADTQYF.

J is TRBJ1-1 and V is TRBV29-1; D not resolved. The germline CDR1 and CDR2 sequences are SQVTM and ANQGSEA. The CDR3 consists of 13 residues. Trimming took 4 bases from V and 1 from J, leaving 10 bases between them. The DNA for the CDR3 is TGCAGCGTTGGCCCGACGGGGAACACTGAAGCTTTCTTT. This translates into CSVGPTGNTEAFF.

The rearrangement joins TRBV6-5 to TRBJ1-1; D is possibly TRBD1 (5 bases). This CDR3 contains 11 residues. Trimming removed 5 bases at V and 6 bases at J, with 7 bases between. The germline gives CDR1 MNHEY, CDR2 SVGAGI. CDR3 coding DNA: TGTGCCAGCAGTCAGGGACCTGAAGCTTTCTTT. This encodes CASSQGPEAFF.

The chain is built from TRBV7-9 and TRBJ2-1; D unresolved. The CDR3 length is 12 residues. CDR1 and CDR2 (germline): SEHNR, FQNEAQ (reference sequence). Between the trimmed V and J ends, which lost 1 base and 4 bases, there was a span of 2 bases. CDR3 amino acids: CASSLGYNEQFF. The CDR3 DNA sequence: TGTGCCAGCAGCTTAGGATACAATGAGCAGTTCTTC.

The chain is built from TRBV6-5 and TRBJ2-1; TRBD1 aligns across 7 bases. CDR3 length equals 13 residues. V was clipped by 10 bases and J by 4 bases; unmatched bases: 7. Per the germline V gene, CDR1 is MNHEY and CDR2 is SVGAGI. The CDR3 sequence is CATNRGGYNEQFF. CDR3 DNA: TGTGCCACCAACAGGGGTGGGTACAATGAGCAGTTCTTC.

V gene TRBV4-1 combines with J gene TRBJ1-5, with 8 bases aligning to TRBD1. The V gene's germline CDR1 is MGHRA and CDR2 YSYEKL. This CDR3 region has 16 residues. With 4 bases clipped from V and 3 bases from J, the junction kept 8 bases outside the gene matches. The CDR3 is CASSPGQVGLNQPQHF. The DNA for the CDR3 is TGCGCCAGCAGCCCGGGACAGGTGGGCCTCAATCAGCCCCAGCATTTT.